This TCR beta chain was sequenced in a study of T-cell reconstitution after alpha-beta-depleted transplantation in children. This clonotype showed up just a few times. The target antigen is unknown. This CDR3 region has 14 residues. Germline V lookup: CDR1 MNHNS, CDR2 SASEGT. Trimming took 8 bases from V and 2 from J, leaving 13 bases between them. Study-level points and caveats: Day-60 TCRbeta diversity that was high in some patients was derived from surviving recipient T cells and thymic progenitors. After transplant, at about two months, alpha-beta T cells were reportedly derived from several hundred expanded graft clones. A year post-transplant, T-cell counts and diversity derived mostly from newly produced T cells.

TCRbeta library construction was performed incorporating unique molecular identifiers. TCRdb ran MiXCR on the PCR reads and lists one entry per CDR3 protein. The table shows 210,000 or so distinct CDR3 sequences, with roughly a tenth occurring only once. The sample was PBMCs, taken before TCRalphabeta/CD19-depleted stem cell transplant. The chain carries TRBV6-1 and TRBJ1-3, with a weak D call TRBD1 (6 bases). The TCR sequence derives from a child in the first two years of life with acute myeloid leukemia, due to receive a stem cell transplant. CDR3 sequence reads: CASDDRRAGNTIYF. CDR3 DNA sequence: TGTGCCAGCGACGACAGGCGCGCTGGAAACACCATATATTTT.